This section outlines one T cell receptor beta chain sequence together with its context. Its antigen remains unknown. These data are taken from a study of T cell responses to AZD1222 COVID-19 vaccine. Whole-study findings and limits: After the peak T cell response, and only then, were repertoires sampled.

The table came from immunoSEQ multiplex PCR; TCRdb's copy has only in-frame clones and leaves some out. The table records 150,000 to 200,000 clones, around 93% of them present only once. The germline gives CDR1 LNHDA, CDR2 SQIVND (reference sequence). The CDR3 covers 14 residues. Trimming pared 3 bases from V and 5 bases from J, leaving 11 bases between. This specimen was peripheral blood, taken on day 0 of AZD1222 vaccination. V is TRBV19 and J is TRBJ1-5, with D perhaps TRBD1 (5 bases). This receptor was obtained from an adult in good health. The CDR3 sequence is CASSIGDPDQPQHF. For the CDR3, the DNA is TGTGCCAGTAGTATTGGGGACCCCGATCAGCCCCAGCATTTT.